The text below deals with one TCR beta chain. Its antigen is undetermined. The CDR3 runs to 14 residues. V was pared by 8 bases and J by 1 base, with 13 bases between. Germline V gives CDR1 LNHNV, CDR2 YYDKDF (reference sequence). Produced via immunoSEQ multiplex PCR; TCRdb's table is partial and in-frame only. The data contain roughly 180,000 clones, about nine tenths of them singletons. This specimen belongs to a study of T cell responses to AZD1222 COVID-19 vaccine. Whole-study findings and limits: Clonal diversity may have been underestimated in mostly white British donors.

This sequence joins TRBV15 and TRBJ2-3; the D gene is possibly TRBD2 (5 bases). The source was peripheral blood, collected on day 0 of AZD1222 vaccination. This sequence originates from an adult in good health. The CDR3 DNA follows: TGTGCCACCTCTAGCTTAGTTGGCACAGATACGCAGTATTTT. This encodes CATSSLVGTDTQYF.